This TCR beta chain was recovered during a study of blood T cells in healthy people across ages. Donation came from healthy Caucasian individuals in Russia who were aged roughly 6 to 95. The CDR3 spans 15 residues. In germline, CDR1 is DFQATT, CDR2 SNEGSKA (reference sequence). V lost 5 bases to trimming and J lost 6 bases; unmatched junction nucleotides: 10. This clonotype has just a few counts. The antigen is unknown. The use of a sample-barcoded 5' primer and a J-beta primer mix characterized a second PCR of 7 to 11 cycles. Each CDR3 protein gets one entry after TCRdb re-called the 5' RACE reads with MiXCR. The sample has around 1,500,000 distinct CDR3 sequences; roughly 40% are singletons. General study findings and limits: Estimates of diversity drawn from one million T cells were considered underestimates.

Sequencing was performed on blood. The chain uses TRBV20-1 and TRBJ2-4; TRBD1 aligns across 10 bases. This TCR derives from a woman between 18 and 30 years old in good health. CDR3 sequence reads: CSAFDRGHGVNIQYF. In nucleotides, the CDR3 is TGCAGTGCTTTTGACAGGGGGCATGGTGTAAACATTCAGTACTTC.